One sample yielded the 27 T cell receptor beta chains listed below, sequenced in a study of blood T cell repertoires in COVID-19. Here immunoSEQ multiplex PCR was the method, and the copy in TCRdb shows in-frame clones only, minus some. The sample shows about 120,000 clones, roughly 80% of them seen only once. Source material: peripheral blood. The receptors were sampled from a woman aged 55-69 years with acute or convalescent COVID-19.

The gene calls are TRBV2 and TRBJ1-4; tentatively, D is TRBD1 (5 bases). Between the trimmed V and J ends, which lost 2 bases and 7 bases, there was a span of 11 bases. There are 14 residues in the CDR3. CDR1 and CDR2 (germline): SNHLY, FYNNEI. The CDR3 DNA reads as TGTGCCAGCAGTGAAAGGATAGGGGTTGAAAAACTGTTTTTT. Translation: CASSERIGVEKLFF.

J is TRBJ1-3 and V is TRBV18; TRBD1 might be the D (5 bases). V was cut by 3 bases and J by 2 bases, with 8 bases left in between. The CDR3 spans 14 residues. Germline V gives CDR1 KGHSH, CDR2 LQKENI. CDR3 residues: CASSPKGAGNTIYF. The CDR3 DNA sequence: TGTGCCAGCTCACCGAAAGGGGCTGGAAACACCATATATTTT.

About this clone: The same CDR3 also results from other DNA sequences found in this sample. In DNA form, the CDR3 reads TGTGCCAGCAGTTTGGGGCAGTCATATGGCTACACCTTC. It codes for CASSLGQSYGYTF. The chain combines TRBV28 with TRBJ1-2, with D maybe TRBD1 (5 bases). The CDR3 sequence is 13 residues long. V was trimmed by 3 bases and J by 5 bases, leaving 10 bases between them. From germline, CDR1 is MDHEN and CDR2 SYDVKM.

The chain uses TRBV19 and TRBJ2-1; TRBD2 matches 9 bases. Germline trimming cut 7 bases from V and 7 bases from J; bases unmatched to any gene: 11. The CDR3 runs to 15 residues. Germline V lookup: CDR1 LNHDA, CDR2 SQIVND (reference sequence). The CDR3 DNA follows: TGTGCCAGTATGGATAGGCGGGGGGGCCGTAATGAGCAGTTCTTC. Translation: CASMDRRGGRNEQFF. The variable domain in full, completed from reference TRBV19 and TRBJ2-1, reads DGGITQSPKYLFRKEGQNVTLSCEQNLNHDAMYWYRQDPGQGLRLIYYSQIVNDFQKGDIAEGYSVSREKKESFPLTVTSAQKNPTAFYLCASMDRRGGRNEQFFGPGTRLTVL.

The chain uses TRBV5-6 and TRBJ2-7; TRBD1 agrees at 9 bases. This CDR3 is built from 15 residues. With V trimmed by 3 bases and J by 2 bases, 6 bases remained unmatched. The germline CDR1 and CDR2 sequences are SGHDT and YYEEEE. CDR3 amino acids: CASSSPGQGPYEQYF. CDR3 coding DNA: TGTGCCAGCAGCTCGCCGGGACAGGGCCCCTACGAGCAGTACTTC.

V and J are TRBV19 and TRBJ1-6, with 8 bases aligning to TRBD1. V was clipped by 6 bases and J by 6 bases; unmatched bases: 13. Germline V gene data show CDR1 as LNHDA and CDR2 as SQIVND (reference sequence). This CDR3 region has 17 residues. This CDR3 reads CASRDLKDRASNSPLHF. In DNA form, the CDR3 reads TGTGCCAGTAGGGACTTGAAGGACAGGGCCTCTAATTCACCCCTCCACTTT.

This chain uses TRBV7-6 with TRBJ2-7, with 12 bases lining up with TRBD1. After removal of 0 bases from V and 5 bases from J, the junction contained 8 bases not matched to a gene. The CDR3 is 17 residues long. In germline, CDR1 is SGHVS, CDR2 FNYEAQ. CDR3 DNA: TGTGCCAGCAGCTTAGCCCCTCCGGGACAGGGGGCGAACGAGCAGTACTTC. Translating it yields CASSLAPPGQGANEQYF.

This sequence joins TRBV6-1 and TRBJ2-7; possible D gene TRBD2, 6 bases. The CDR3 loop spans 13 amino acids. The germline V gene has CDR1 MNHNS and CDR2 SASEGT. V was cut by 3 bases and J by 9 bases, with 15 bases left in between. The CDR3 protein is CASSDRPGGGQYF. The CDR3, as DNA: TGTGCCAGCAGTGATCGGCCCGGGGGAGGGCAGTACTTC.

This rearrangement joins TRBV12-5 to TRBJ2-2; 9 nucleotides align to TRBD1. This CDR3 has 18 residues. CDR1 and CDR2 from the germline V gene are LGHNT and FRNRAP. The J segment lost 4 bases and the V segment lost 4 bases, leaving 13 bases of the junction unmatched. CDR3 loop: CASGSTFQGTGLTGELFF. The CDR3 nucleotides read TGTGCTAGTGGTTCCACCTTTCAGGGGACAGGGCTCACCGGGGAGCTGTTTTTT.

DNA of the CDR3: TGTGCCAGTAGTACCGAGGTGGACTCTGGAAACACCATATATTTT. Protein product: CASSTEVDSGNTIYF. The genes are TRBV19 and TRBJ1-3; D remains unclear. Trimming removed 4 bases from V and 0 bases from J, with 10 bases in between. Germline V CDR1 and CDR2: LNHDA, SQIVND (reference sequence). This CDR3 comprises 15 residues.

This chain links TRBV6-2 or TRBV6-3 with TRBJ1-4; TRBD1 matches 7 bases. Germline V gene data show CDR1 as MNHEY and CDR2 as SVGEGT. The trim removed 5 bases at V and 0 bases at J, leaving 9 bases unmatched. The CDR3 extends over 17 amino acids. CDR3 sequence: CASSARQGPTTNEKLFF. CDR3 DNA sequence: TGTGCCAGCAGTGCTCGACAGGGACCTACAACTAATGAAAAACTGTTTTTT.

J is TRBJ1-5 and V is TRBV28, with D hard to call. The CDR3 length is 14 residues. Germline lookup yields CDR1 MDHEN and CDR2 SYDVKM. The V end was cut by 7 bases, the J end by 0 bases, with 10 bases between. In DNA, the CDR3 is TGTGCCAGCACAGGCTTTTATAGCAATCAGCCCCAGCATTTT. Residues: CASTGFYSNQPQHF.

The chain recombines TRBV12-3 or TRBV12-4 with TRBJ1-2; no clear D. This CDR3 comprises 12 residues. Trimming took 6 bases from V and 2 from J, leaving 7 bases between them. CDR3 in amino acids: CASSPQNYGYTF. For the CDR3, the DNA is TGTGCCAGCAGCCCACAAAACTATGGCTACACCTTC.

The chain is built from TRBV19 and TRBJ1-2; unclear D gene. V lost 3 bases, J lost 6 bases, and 20 bases lay in between. The CDR3 extends over 16 amino acids. CDR1 and CDR2 (germline): LNHDA, SQIVND (reference sequence). The CDR3 loop reads CASSIRTGNLPDGYTF. The CDR3 DNA reads TGTGCCAGTAGTATTCGGACCGGGAACCTTCCAGATGGCTACACCTTC.

V is TRBV7-9 and J is TRBJ1-1; possible D gene TRBD1, 5 bases. The CDR3 runs 13 residues. V was pared by 4 bases and J by 6 bases, with 12 bases between. CDR1 and CDR2 from the germline V gene are SEHNR and FQNEAQ (reference sequence). The CDR3 sequence: CASSYDSYAEAFF. The CDR3 coding sequence is TGTGCCAGCAGCTACGACAGTTACGCTGAAGCTTTCTTT.

This chain uses TRBV4-2 with TRBJ2-2, with a weak D call TRBD1 (5 bases). The CDR3 extends over 16 amino acids. From germline, CDR1 is LGHNA and CDR2 YNFKEQ. Trimming left V 0 bases short and J 4 bases short, with 12 bases between. The CDR3 region has the DNA TGTGCCAGCAGCCAAGATTTGGCAGGGTCCACCGGGGAGCTGTTTTTT. Protein product: CASSQDLAGSTGELFF.

The rearrangement uses TRBV3-1 (or the pseudogene TRBV3-2) and TRBJ2-5, with TRBD1 identical over 8 bases. Germline V lookup: CDR1 LGHDT, CDR2 YNNKEL (reference sequence). The CDR3 contains 18 residues. The trim removed 1 base at V and 5 bases at J, leaving 15 bases unmatched. CDR3 bases: TGTGCCAGCAGCCAAGTCGTGACAGGGGAGGTTGTAGGGGAGACCCAGTACTTC. It encodes CASSQVVTGEVVGETQYF.

J is TRBJ1-2 and V is TRBV4-3; a possible D gene is TRBD1 (5 bases). This CDR3 is 16 amino acids long. Germline CDR1 LGHNA, CDR2 YSLEER. V was cut by 4 bases and J by 5 bases, with 20 bases left in between. The chain's CDR3 is CASSPGEGRGDYGYTF. The CDR3 bases are TGCGCCAGCAGCCCTGGGGAGGGGCGCGGCGATTATGGCTACACCTTC.

CDR3 DNA: TGTGCCAGCAGTGATAACGCCTACGCTTCGTATGGCTACACCTTC. Its protein product is CASSDNAYASYGYTF. The rearrangement uses TRBV2 and TRBJ1-2; D call uncertain. This CDR3 is built from 15 residues. CDR1 is SNHLY and CDR2 is FYNNEI in the germline V gene. V lost 3 bases, J lost 5 bases, and 16 bases lay in between.

V gene TRBV12-3 or TRBV12-4 combines with J gene TRBJ1-2; D is ambiguous. The CDR3 has 13 amino acids. V lost 4 bases to trimming and J lost 7 bases, with 13 bases between them. The CDR3 region has the DNA TGTGCCAGCAGTTCTTTCGGAGTTGGTGGCTACACCTTC. Translating it yields CASSSFGVGGYTF.

The rearrangement joins TRBV6-2 or TRBV6-3 to TRBJ1-2; D not certain. The V gene lost 5 bases and the J gene lost 8 bases, with 15 bases spanning the gap. The CDR3 loop spans 13 amino acids. Germline CDR1 and CDR2: MNHEY and SVGEGT. CDR3 bases: TGTGCCAGCAGTCCAACATCGTCAAAGGGCTACACCTTC. This codes for CASSPTSSKGYTF.

V usage is TRBV5-1 and J usage is TRBJ1-2, with 7 bases matching TRBD1. Unmatched junction bases numbered 5, after V lost 4 bases and J lost 2 bases. The CDR3 spans 14 residues. Per the germline V gene, CDR1 is SGHRS and CDR2 is YFSETQ. The CDR3 DNA follows: TGCGCCAGCAGCCCAGGGACAGTCAACTATGGCTACACCTTC. It codes for CASSPGTVNYGYTF.

The chain links TRBV5-8 to TRBJ1-5; D not certain. Germline V CDR1 and CDR2: SGHTS, YDEGEE. The germline V and J ends were trimmed by 10 bases and 5 bases, with 13 bases remaining between them. The CDR3 extends over 12 amino acids. CDR3 loop: CACVGLDQPQHF. CDR3 coding DNA: TGTGCCTGCGTTGGGCTTGATCAGCCCCAGCATTTT.

This sequence joins TRBV7-6 and TRBJ1-4; D possibly corresponds to TRBD1 (6 bases). CDR3 length: 15 residues. Germline V gene lookup returns CDR1 SGHVS and CDR2 FNYEAQ. Trimming left V 4 bases short and J 5 bases short, with 14 bases between. The CDR3, as DNA: TGTGCCAGCAGCTCAGGAAGGGGGTTCAATGAAAAACTGTTTTTT. Amino acid sequence: CASSSGRGFNEKLFF.

This chain links TRBV23-1 with TRBJ1-2; D remains unclear. TRBV23-1 is marked as an open reading frame, function uncertain. The CDR3 is 15 residues long. Trimming pared 0 bases from V and 4 bases from J, leaving 12 bases between. This CDR3 is CASSQSDGLCYGYTF. The CDR3 DNA is TGCGCCAGCAGTCAATCTGATGGGCTCTGCTATGGCTACACCTTC.

This clone was counted a few times. The chain links TRBV5-6 to TRBJ2-6, with D maybe TRBD1 (5 bases). Trimming pared 0 bases from V and 4 bases from J, leaving 11 bases between. CDR1 and CDR2 (germline): SGHDT, YYEEEE. The CDR3 consists of 16 residues. The CDR3 spells CASSLEFRAGANVLTF. In DNA, the CDR3 is TGTGCCAGCAGCTTGGAATTCAGGGCCGGGGCCAACGTCCTGACTTTC.

This clone came up once. The rearrangement joins TRBV14 to TRBJ2-2; 7 bases align to TRBD2. Germline CDR1 SGHDN, CDR2 FVKESK. The ends lost 4 bases at V and 4 bases at J; junction bases unmatched: 6. The CDR3 spans 15 residues. The CDR3, as DNA: TGTGCCAGCAGCCGGCCCCAGCGGGGCACCGGGGAGCTGTTTTTT. Translation: CASSRPQRGTGELFF.